This is a list of T cell receptor beta chains from one sample in a study of PD-L1 blockade in urothelial cancer. Produced via immunoSEQ multiplex PCR; TCRdb's table is partial and in-frame only. The sample shows around 46,000 clones, around 90% of them seen only once. The starting material was PBMCs, obtained around atezolizumab (anti-PD-L1) treatment. Receptor source: a man between 60 and 75 years old with urothelial cancer. CDR3s include the opening cysteine and the closing phenylalanine or tryptophan. The order of the fields is clone size, J gene, D gene, V gene, CDR3 protein, CDR3 DNA. The D gene is left open where the match is weak. The size field is filled for only some rows; it gives once, few, many or a size class.

. | TRBJ1-1 | . | TRBV6-1 | CASSLYGRNTEAFF | TGTGCCAGCAGCTTGTACGGTAGGAACACTGAAGCTTTCTTT
once | TRBJ1-1 | . | TRBV15 | CATSTNRDGEAFF | TGTGCCACCAGCACAAACAGGGACGGTGAAGCTTTCTTT
. | TRBJ1-5 | TRBD1 | TRBV27 | CASSPTLVQGGISNQLQHF | TGTGCCAGCAGTCCCACCCTGGTTCAGGGGGGAATTAGCAATCAGCTCCAGCATTTT
. | TRBJ2-7 | TRBD1 | TRBV5-1 | CASNRPGQVDYSSYEQYF | TGCGCCAGCAACAGACCGGGACAGGTGGACTATAGCTCCTACGAGCAGTACTTC
. | TRBJ2-7 | TRBD2 | TRBV9 | CASSVDPSGDEQYF | TGTGCCAGCAGCGTAGACCCTAGCGGTGACGAGCAGTACTTC
once | TRBJ2-7 | TRBD1 | TRBV7-2 | CASSLGTDRREQYF | TGTGCCAGCAGCCTGGGGACAGACAGACGCGAGCAGTACTTC
. | TRBJ2-7 | TRBD1 | TRBV28 | CASSPGQGNIREQYF | TGTGCCAGCAGTCCGGGACAGGGAAATATTAGGGAGCAGTACTTC
. | TRBJ1-1 | . | TRBV19 | CASIRDTLNTEAFF | TGTGCCAGTATTCGGGACACGTTGAACACTGAAGCTTTCTTT
. | TRBJ1-5 | . | TRBV18 | CASSPRQAGGNQPQHF | TGTGCCAGCTCACCAAGGCAGGCAGGGGGCAATCAGCCCCAGCATTTT
. | TRBJ2-1 | TRBD2 | TRBV7-9 | CASRPLAGGENEQFF | TGTGCCAGCAGACCCCTAGCGGGGGGCGAGAATGAGCAGTTCTTC
. | TRBJ2-1 | . | TRBV7-3 | CASSLEWRSQAQQFF | TGTGCCAGCAGCTTAGAGTGGAGGTCCCAGGCACAGCAGTTCTTC
. | TRBJ2-7 | . | TRBV5-1 | CASRPSEGSYEQYF | TGCGCCAGCAGACCCTCCGAGGGATCCTACGAGCAGTACTTC
. | TRBJ2-1 | TRBD1 | TRBV6-5 | CASSSGQGEYNEQFF | TGTGCCAGCAGTTCCGGACAGGGGGAATACAATGAGCAGTTCTTC
. | TRBJ1-4 | . | TRBV9 | CASSVGQRGEKLFF | TGTGCCAGCAGCGTAGGACAGCGGGGGGAAAAACTGTTTTTT
few | TRBJ1-6 | . | TRBV18 | CASSPPSGSPLHF | TGTGCCAGCTCACCACCTTCGGGTTCACCCCTCCACTTT
. | TRBJ1-6 | . | TRBV6-1 | CATHHGGTNSPLHF | TGTGCCACCCACCACGGCGGGACCAATTCACCCCTCCACTTT
. | TRBJ2-7 | . | TRBV19 | CASSIETGPYEQYF | TGTGCCAGTAGTATAGAAACAGGGCCTTACGAGCAGTACTTC
. | TRBJ2-7 | TRBD1 | TRBV28 | CASTSGTGPSRYF | TGTGCCAGCACCTCCGGGACAGGGCCTTCTCGGTACTTC
. | TRBJ2-7 | . | TRBV27 | CASSQLESREQYF | TGTGCCAGCAGCCAACTAGAGTCCCGCGAGCAGTACTTC
. | TRBJ2-2 | TRBD1 | TRBV19 | CASSTRDRVFAGELFF | TGTGCCAGTAGTACCCGGGACAGGGTTTTTGCCGGGGAGCTGTTTTTT
. | TRBJ1-2 | TRBD1 | TRBV6-5 | CASSYSSQGAGFGYTF | TGTGCCAGCAGTTACTCGTCACAGGGGGCTGGTTTCGGCTACACCTTC
. | TRBJ2-1 | . | TRBV4-3 | CASSQDGGYYNEQFF | TGCGCCAGCAGCCAAGATGGGGGCTATTACAATGAGCAGTTCTTC
. | TRBJ1-1 | TRBD1 | TRBV5-4 | CASSLNRQGAEAFF | TGTGCCAGCAGCTTGAACAGACAGGGGGCTGAAGCTTTCTTT
. | TRBJ1-6 | TRBD1 | TRBV5-6 | CASSLRQGNENSPLHF | TGTGCCAGCAGCTTAAGACAGGGGAATGAAAATTCACCCCTCCACTTT
. | TRBJ2-5 | . | TRBV7-8 | CASSPRDFQETQYF | TGTGCCAGCAGCCCCCGGGACTTCCAAGAGACCCAGTACTTC
. | TRBJ2-1 | . | TRBV7-8 | CASSLGGLYNEQFF | TGTGCCAGCAGTCTCGGTGGGCTATACAATGAGCAGTTCTTC
. | TRBJ1-1 | TRBD1 | TRBV27 | CASSLSGQGHTEAFF | TGTGCCAGCAGTTTATCGGGACAGGGGCACACTGAAGCTTTCTTT
. | TRBJ1-5 | TRBD1 | TRBV28 | CATQGAHQPQHF | TGTGCCACCCAGGGGGCCCATCAGCCCCAGCATTTT
. | TRBJ2-1 | . | TRBV6-5 | CASSNRVGRNEQFF | TGTGCCAGCAGTAACAGGGTCGGTCGAAATGAGCAGTTCTTC
once | TRBJ2-1 | . | TRBV30 | CAWSGVGGSSYNEQFF | TGTGCCTGGAGTGGAGTTGGGGGGAGCTCCTACAATGAGCAGTTCTTC
once | TRBJ1-1 | . | TRBV7-8 | CASSSRGPGSTEAFF | TGTGCCAGCAGCTCCCGGGGTCCGGGATCCACTGAAGCTTTCTTT
once | TRBJ1-2 | . | TRBV25-1 | CASSGGTGGYTF | TGTGCCAGCAGTGGCGGAACGGGTGGCTACACCTTC
. | TRBJ2-2 | TRBD2 | TRBV30 | CAWSRRGAGTGELFF | TGTGCCTGGAGTCGGCGGGGGGCGGGTACCGGGGAGCTGTTTTTT
. | TRBJ2-5 | TRBD2 | TRBV7-3 | CASSSGGTQYF | TGTGCCAGCAGCTCGGGAGGGACCCAGTACTTC
. | TRBJ2-7 | TRBD1 | TRBV29-1 | CSVSGQVNEQYF | TGCAGCGTCTCGGGACAGGTTAACGAGCAGTACTTC
. | TRBJ2-3 | . | TRBV1 | CTSSQDSASGAGDTQYF | TGCACCAGCAGCCAAGATTCGGCTAGCGGGGCCGGAGATACGCAGTATTTT
. | TRBJ2-1 | . | TRBV19 | CASSIVSNGQNEQFF | TGTGCCAGTAGTATAGTATCAAATGGACAAAATGAGCAGTTCTTC
. | TRBJ2-2 | . | TRBV1 | CTSSPDRGRYTGELFF | TGCACCAGCAGCCCCGACAGGGGGCGCTACACCGGGGAGCTGTTTTTT
. | TRBJ1-1 | TRBD1 | TRBV14 | CASSTRQGTEAFF | TGTGCCAGCAGCACGAGACAGGGCACTGAAGCTTTCTTT
medium-sized | TRBJ1-4 | . | TRBV19 | CASIHAGELFF | TGTGCCAGTATTCATGCAGGGGAACTGTTTTTT
. | TRBJ2-1 | . | TRBV7-9 | CASSLDNYYNEQFF | TGTGCCAGCAGCTTAGATAACTATTACAATGAGCAGTTCTTC
. | TRBJ2-7 | TRBD2 | TRBV30 | CAWRRGGSSYEQYF | TGTGCCTGGAGACGGGGGGGTAGCAGCTACGAGCAGTACTTC
. | TRBJ2-7 | TRBD1 | TRBV5-1 | CASSQTGGWSYEQYF | TGCGCCAGCAGCCAGACAGGGGGCTGGTCCTACGAGCAGTACTTC
. | TRBJ2-5 | . | TRBV11-2 | CASSPPRAYQETQYF | TGTGCCAGCAGCCCCCCCCGAGCCTACCAAGAGACCCAGTACTTC
. | TRBJ1-2 | TRBD1 | TRBV9 | CASSADPGGGYGYTF | TGTGCCAGCAGCGCAGACCCAGGGGGAGGATATGGCTACACCTTC
. | TRBJ2-1 | . | TRBV4-3 | CASSQDYGGGEQFF | TGCGCCAGCAGCCAAGATTATGGGGGCGGTGAGCAGTTCTTC
once | TRBJ2-2 | . | TRBV5-1 | CASSRSPSANTGELFF | TGCGCCAGCAGCCGTTCCCCCAGCGCGAACACCGGGGAGCTGTTTTTT
. | TRBJ1-2 | . | TRBV5-4 | CASSSTTGKTVGYTF | TGTGCCAGCAGCTCCACTACAGGGAAAACGGTCGGCTACACCTTC
. | TRBJ2-3 | TRBD1 | TRBV11-2 | CASSLFVVYADRGTDTQYF | TGTGCCAGCAGCTTATTTGTTGTGTATGCGGACAGGGGCACAGATACGCAGTATTTT
. | TRBJ2-2 | . | TRBV2 | CASRFTGELFF | TGTGCCAGCCGTTTCACCGGGGAGCTGTTTTTT
. | TRBJ2-7 | . | TRBV9 | CASSVGPGVEQYF | TGTGCCAGCAGCGTAGGGCCCGGGGTCGAGCAGTACTTC
. | TRBJ2-7 | TRBD2 | TRBV6-5 | CASSLGLAGGSYEQYF | TGTGCCAGCAGTTTAGGACTAGCGGGGGGCAGCTACGAGCAGTACTTC
. | TRBJ1-2 | TRBD1 | TRBV25-1 | CASSEGGQGVRYTF | TGTGCCAGCAGTGAAGGGGGACAGGGCGTAAGGTACACCTTC
. | TRBJ2-7 | TRBD1 | TRBV6-1 | CASSDLGQVF | TGTGCCAGCAGTGACCTTGGACAGGTCTTC
. | TRBJ2-5 | . | TRBV21-1 | CASLKPLRGVQETQYF | TGTGCCAGCCTTAAACCTCTGCGGGGGGTCCAAGAGACCCAGTACTTC
. | TRBJ2-5 | TRBD1 | TRBV5-1 | CASNTPGQGFETQYF | TGCGCCAGCAACACGCCGGGACAGGGGTTTGAGACCCAGTACTTC
. | TRBJ2-3 | . | TRBV29-1 | CSARQGTDTQYF | TGCAGCGCAAGACAGGGCACAGATACGCAGTATTTT
. | TRBJ2-2 | . | TRBV2 | CASSLWSGNTGELFF | TGTGCCAGCAGTCTTTGGAGTGGGAACACCGGGGAGCTGTTTTTT
. | TRBJ1-5 | . | TRBV9 | CASSPGPRQSLNQPQHF | TGTGCCAGCAGCCCCGGCCCCCGACAGAGCCTTAATCAGCCCCAGCATTTT
. | TRBJ2-1 | TRBD1 | TRBV6-1 | CASSAQGAGRNEQFF | TGTGCCAGCAGTGCCCAGGGGGCAGGTCGCAATGAGCAGTTCTTC